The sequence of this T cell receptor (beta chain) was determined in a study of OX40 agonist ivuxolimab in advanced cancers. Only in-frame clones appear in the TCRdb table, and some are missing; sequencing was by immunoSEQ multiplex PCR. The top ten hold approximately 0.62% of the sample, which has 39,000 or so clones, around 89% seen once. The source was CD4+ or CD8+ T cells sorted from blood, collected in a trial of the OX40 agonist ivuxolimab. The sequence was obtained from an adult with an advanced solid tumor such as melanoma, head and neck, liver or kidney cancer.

The DNA for the CDR3 is TGTGCCAGCAGCTTGCCCGTATTCGGCTATGGCTACACCTTC. Translated, it gives CASSLPVFGYGYTF. The rearrangement links TRBV5-4 to TRBJ1-2, with D unresolved. The CDR3 spans 14 residues. V was pared by 1 base and J by 4 bases, with 11 bases between. In germline, CDR1 is SGHNT, CDR2 YYREEE (reference sequence). The variable domain in full, with the rest retrieved from reference TRBV5-4 and TRBJ1-2, is ETGVTQSPTHLIKTRGQQVTLRCSSQSGHNTVSWYQQALGQGPQFIFQYYREEENGRGNFPPRFSGLQFPNYSSELNVNALELDDSALYLCASSLPVFGYGYTFGSGTRLTVV.